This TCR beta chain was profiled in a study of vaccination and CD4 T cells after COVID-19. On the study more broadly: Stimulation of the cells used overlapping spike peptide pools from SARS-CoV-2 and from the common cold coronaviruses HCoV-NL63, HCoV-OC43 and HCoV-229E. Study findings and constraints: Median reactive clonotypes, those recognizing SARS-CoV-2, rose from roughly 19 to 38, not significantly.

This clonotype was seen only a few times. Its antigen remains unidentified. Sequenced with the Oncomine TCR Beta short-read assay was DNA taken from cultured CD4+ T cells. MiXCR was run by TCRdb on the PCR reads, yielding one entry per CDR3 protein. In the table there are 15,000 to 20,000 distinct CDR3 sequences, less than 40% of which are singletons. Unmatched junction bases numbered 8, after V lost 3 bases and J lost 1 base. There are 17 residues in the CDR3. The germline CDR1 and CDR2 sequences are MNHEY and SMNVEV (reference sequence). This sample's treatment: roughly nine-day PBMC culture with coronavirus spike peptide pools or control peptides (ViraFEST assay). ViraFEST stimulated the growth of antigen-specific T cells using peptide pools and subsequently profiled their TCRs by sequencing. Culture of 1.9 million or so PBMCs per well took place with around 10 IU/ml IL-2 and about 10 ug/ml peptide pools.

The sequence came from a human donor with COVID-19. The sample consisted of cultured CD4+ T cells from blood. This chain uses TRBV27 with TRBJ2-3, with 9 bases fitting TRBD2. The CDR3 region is CASSFASGIRGTDTQYF. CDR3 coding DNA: TGTGCCAGCAGTTTCGCTAGCGGGATACGAGGCACAGATACGCAGTATTTT.